The clone carrying this T cell receptor beta chain has a handful of counts. A second about 6 to 12 cycle PCR used barcoded and J-beta primers. MiXCR, applied by TCRdb to the 5' RACE reads, yields one record per CDR3 protein. The table includes fewer than 1,200,000 distinct CDR3 sequences, roughly a quarter detected once. The data originate from a study of blood T cells in healthy people across ages. This sample also appeared in a second study, on T cells of mothers and their children. That paper adds: Three mothers and their six children, all healthy Caucasians, donated. Over 9 million reads per mother and about 3 million per child were obtained.

The TCR comes from a girl aged 2 to 9 in good health. Sequencing was done on a sample of blood.

Here the CDR3 DNA reads TGCAGTGCCAAGGGGGCCCACCAAGAGACCCAGTACTTC. Translated: CSAKGAHQETQYF. The V gene is TRBV20-1, the J gene TRBJ2-5, with 7 bases aligning to TRBD1. In germline, CDR1 is DFQATT, CDR2 SNEGSKA (reference sequence). Unmatched junction bases numbered 4, after V lost 6 bases and J lost 0 bases. The CDR3 loop spans 13 amino acids.